Shown below are 26 T cell receptor beta chains from a single sample sequenced in a study of cytomegalovirus exposure and HLA in healthy donors. A multiplex PCR was run with 60 Vbeta primers and 13 Jbeta primers. Sequenced by immunoSEQ multiplex PCR; TCRdb stores in-frame clones only, minus some. Of over 100,000 clones listed, 65% to 80% were seen once; the top ten hold 4% to 5.5%. The sequenced sample consisted of PBMCs. These receptors all stem from a man aged 30 to 39 in good health and CMV-seropositive.

The rearrangement links TRBV7-9 to TRBJ2-1; TRBD2 agrees at 10 bases. The V and J ends lost 4 bases and 3 bases, in that order; junction bases with no gene match: 6. CDR1 and CDR2 from the germline V gene are SEHNR and FQNEAQ (reference sequence). This CDR3 contains 16 residues. The CDR3 DNA sequence: TGTGCCAGCAGCTCTCCCACTAGCGGGGACTACAATGAGCAGTTCTTC. As protein: CASSSPTSGDYNEQFF.

The chain employs TRBV5-1 and TRBJ2-3; 9 nucleotides agree with TRBD1. V trimming: 0 bases; J trimming: 3 bases; junction bases outside the gene matches: 5. The CDR3 sequence is 16 residues long. Germline V gives CDR1 SGHRS, CDR2 YFSETQ. CDR3 DNA: TGCGCCAGCAGCTTGGATGTGACAGGGGGGACAGATACGCAGTATTTT. Protein product: CASSLDVTGGTDTQYF.

This clone was seen once. The V gene is TRBV6-1, the J gene TRBJ1-2, with D uncertain. Germline CDR1 reads MNHNS; CDR2 reads SASEGT. The CDR3 is 14 amino acids. Deletions cut 0 bases from V and 8 bases from J, with 13 bases between. The CDR3 DNA is TGTGCCAGCAGTGAAGCGCGGGTCTCCTACGGCTACACCTTC. It codes for CASSEARVSYGYTF.

V usage is TRBV19 and J usage is TRBJ2-1; D is uncertain. CDR1 is LNHDA, CDR2 SQIVND, per germline (reference sequence). V gave up 2 bases and J gave up 1 base, with 6 bases separating them. The CDR3 consists of 14 residues. The CDR3 DNA is TGTGCCAGTAGTATATACAGTTCCTACAATGAGCAGTTCTTC. It yields the protein CASSIYSSYNEQFF.

The rearrangement joins TRBV19 to TRBJ2-5; 8 positions agree with TRBD1. The V gene's germline CDR1 is LNHDA and CDR2 SQIVND (reference sequence). The CDR3 has 13 amino acids. V was pared by 7 bases and J by 5 bases, with 6 bases of the junction left unmatched. DNA for the CDR3: TGTGCCAGTACTAGAGGACAGGGTGAGACCCAGTACTTC. Translated: CASTRGQGETQYF.

J is TRBJ2-7 and V is TRBV4-2; maybe TRBD1 (6 bases). Per the germline V gene, CDR1 is LGHNA and CDR2 is YNFKEQ. CDR3 length: 15 amino acids. Trimming took off 6 bases at V and 5 bases at J, with 20 bases between the two ends. The CDR3 nucleotides read TGTGCCAGCAGGACTCAGACAGGAGGTAACGACGAGCAGTACTTC. This gives the protein CASRTQTGGNDEQYF.

The chain carries TRBV9 and TRBJ1-2; TRBD1 is a possible D gene (5 bases). The CDR3 has 14 amino acids. The ends were cut back, 0 bases at V and 3 bases at J, with 9 bases in the middle. Per germline, CDR1 SGDLS and CDR2 YYNGEE. This chain's CDR3 is CASSVGGAHYGYTF. In DNA form, the CDR3 reads TGTGCCAGCAGCGTAGGTGGGGCCCACTATGGCTACACCTTC.

The rearrangement uses TRBV7-7 and TRBJ2-5, with D possibly TRBD1 on 6 matching bases. Germline CDR1 SSHAT, CDR2 FNYEAQ (reference sequence). There are 15 residues in the CDR3. With 1 base removed from V and 5 bases from J, the gap between germline ends came to 14 bases. The CDR3 loop reads CASSLVGAPGETQYF. CDR3 nucleotide sequence: TGTGCCAGCAGCTTAGTGGGGGCGCCGGGGGAGACCCAGTACTTC.

The chain couples TRBV5-4 to TRBJ2-5, with TRBD2 matching 8 bases. Trimming cost V 4 bases and J 4 bases; bases outside gene matches: 9. CDR1 SGHNT and CDR2 YYREEE come from the germline V gene (reference sequence). The CDR3 is 15 residues long. CDR3 coding DNA: TGTGCCAGCAGCCCAGAGCGGGGGCCGGGAGAGACCCAGTACTTC. Translated, it gives CASSPERGPGETQYF.

The chain joins TRBV10-3 to TRBJ2-7; no clear D. This CDR3 has 13 residues. Germline V gene data show CDR1 as ENHRY and CDR2 as SYGVKD. V dropped 3 bases and J dropped 6 bases, with 12 bases sitting between them. The CDR3 spells CAISEVQDGEQYF. CDR3 nucleotides: TGTGCCATCAGTGAAGTCCAGGATGGCGAGCAGTACTTC.

The V call is TRBV29-1, the J call TRBJ2-3; 10 bases fit TRBD1. Germline loops: CDR1 SQVTM, CDR2 ANQGSEA. After removal of 6 bases from V and 4 bases from J, the junction contained 7 bases not matched to a gene. CDR3 length equals 14 residues. The DNA of the CDR3 is TGCAGCGTGAAGACAGGGGGCGTGTCAGATACGCAGTATTTT. The encoded protein is CSVKTGGVSDTQYF.

The V call is TRBV9, the J call TRBJ1-4; 7 bases agree with TRBD1. The CDR3 is 16 amino acids. Germline V gene data show CDR1 as SGDLS and CDR2 as YYNGEE. V shed 0 bases and J 3 bases; nucleotides not matched to a gene: 5. The CDR3 here is CASSVEGGLSNEKLFF. Here the CDR3 DNA reads TGTGCCAGCAGCGTAGAAGGGGGCCTTTCTAATGAAAAACTGTTTTTT.

V usage is TRBV19 and J usage is TRBJ1-2; 8 bases line up with TRBD1. The CDR3 totals 15 residues. Germline CDR1 LNHDA, CDR2 SQIVND (reference sequence). V was clipped by 5 bases and J by 2 bases; unmatched bases: 7. CDR3 in amino acids: CASSLGQDTNYGYTF. For the CDR3, the DNA is TGTGCCAGTAGTTTGGGACAGGATACCAACTATGGCTACACCTTC.

The CDR3 nucleotides read TGTGCCAGTAGACCCCTGGCCGGGACAGGTTATCAGCCCCAGCATTTT. It specifies CASRPLAGTGYQPQHF. The gene calls are TRBV19 and TRBJ1-5; 8 nucleotides match TRBD1. The CDR3 is 16 amino acids. Unmatched junction bases numbered 12, after V lost 6 bases and J lost 5 bases. The germline V gene has CDR1 LNHDA and CDR2 SQIVND (reference sequence).

This chain joins TRBV28 and TRBJ1-4; 7 bases are shared with TRBD1. The germline CDR1 and CDR2 sequences are MDHEN and SYDVKM. With 5 bases clipped from V and 3 bases from J, the junction kept 12 bases outside the gene matches. There are 17 residues in the CDR3. CDR3 protein: CASSPRYRQGPNEKLFF. For the CDR3, the DNA is TGTGCCAGCAGTCCCCGGTACCGACAGGGCCCTAATGAAAAACTGTTTTTT.

Comments on this clone: One junction end does not reproduce the germline sequence, and a read error may be involved. V and J are TRBV29-1 and TRBJ2-3; 7 bases map to TRBD2. Germline V CDR1 and CDR2: SQVTM, ANQGSEA. This CDR3 contains 15 residues. The CDR3 region is CSVDGGSLTTDTQYF. CDR3 DNA: TGCAGTGTTGATGGCGGGAGCCTAACCACAGATACGCAGTATTTT.

The chain carries TRBV7-9 and TRBJ1-2, with TRBD1 identical over 8 bases. Per germline, CDR1 SEHNR and CDR2 FQNEAQ (reference sequence). The CDR3 contains 13 residues. The junction had 3 bases not matched to a gene; V was cut back by 3 bases and J by 6 bases. CDR3 sequence: CASSFRQGHGYTF. CDR3 in DNA: TGTGCCAGCAGCTTTAGACAGGGGCATGGCTACACCTTC.

The V gene is TRBV6-5, the J gene TRBJ1-5; perhaps TRBD1 as D (6 bases). V was shortened by 5 bases and J by 1 base, with 12 bases between the two germline ends. The germline gives CDR1 MNHEY, CDR2 SVGAGI. The CDR3 sequence is 15 residues long. For the CDR3, the DNA is TGTGCCAGCAGTGCTCGGGGGGCAAGCAATCAGCCCCAGCATTTT. It translates to CASSARGASNQPQHF.

The chain combines TRBV18 with TRBJ1-3, with D perhaps matching TRBD1 (5 bases). The CDR3 has 14 amino acids. Germline CDR1 and CDR2: KGHSH and LQKENI. V lost 5 bases and J 1 base, leaving 9 bases between the germline ends. CDR3 in amino acids: CASSAQGSGNTIYF. CDR3 nucleotide sequence: TGTGCCAGCTCAGCCCAGGGATCTGGAAACACCATATATTTT.

The rearrangement uses TRBV4-2 and TRBJ1-1; D not certain. Germline V lookup: CDR1 LGHNA, CDR2 YNFKEQ. The V end lost 0 bases, the J end lost 3 bases, and 8 bases lay between the germline ends. The CDR3 consists of 14 residues. CDR3 in amino acids: CASSQDGRDTEAFF. In DNA form, the CDR3 reads TGTGCCAGCAGCCAAGATGGGAGGGACACTGAAGCTTTCTTT.

The V call is TRBV21-1, the J call TRBJ1-4; the DNA was not compared with TRBD1, the D call given in the table. TRBV21-1 counts as a pseudogene. The CDR3 is 19 residues long. Here the CDR3 DNA reads TGTGCCAACTACAGGCGTTCTGACGGGTGCGGACCGGCTAATGAAAAACTGTTTTTT. Translated: CANYRRSDGCGPANEKLFF.

The chain couples TRBV7-2 to TRBJ1-6, with D possibly being TRBD1 (6 bases). The CDR3 consists of 17 residues. CDR1 and CDR2 from the germline V gene are SGHTA and FQGNSA. V was cut by 6 bases and J by 5 bases, with 20 bases left in between. CDR3 protein: CASSSAFGQLNNSPLHF. In nucleotides, the CDR3 is TGTGCCAGCAGTTCCGCTTTCGGACAGCTAAATAATTCACCCCTCCACTTT.

The V gene is TRBV5-1, the J gene TRBJ1-5; 12 nucleotides line up with TRBD1. The CDR3 length is 15 residues. Germline V CDR1 and CDR2: SGHRS, YFSETQ. With 4 bases clipped from V and 7 bases from J, the junction kept 6 bases outside the gene matches. The CDR3: CASSPGTGGEQPQHF. CDR3 nucleotide sequence: TGCGCCAGCAGCCCCGGGACAGGGGGCGAGCAGCCCCAGCATTTT.

The chain links TRBV27 to TRBJ1-1, with a possible D match to TRBD1 (6 bases). The CDR3 is made up of 13 amino acids. The V and J ends lost 6 bases and 1 base respectively, with 9 bases between them. Germline assignment: CDR1 MNHEY and CDR2 SMNVEV (reference sequence). Here the CDR3 reads CASRETGNTEAFF. The CDR3 coding sequence is TGTGCCAGCAGGGAGACAGGGAACACTGAAGCTTTCTTT.

The rearrangement uses TRBV27 and TRBJ2-5, with 14 bases aligning to TRBD2. Germline values: CDR1 MNHEY, CDR2 SMNVEV (reference sequence). This CDR3 comprises 17 residues. V was clipped by 5 bases and J by 5 bases; unmatched bases: 10. Here the CDR3 DNA reads TGTGCCAGCAGTCCACTGGGACTAGCGGGGGATTGGGAGACCCAGTACTTC. This translates into CASSPLGLAGDWETQYF.

The chain is built from TRBV5-1 and TRBJ2-3, with 7 bases aligning to TRBD1. V shed 0 bases and J 4 bases; nucleotides not matched to a gene: 5. The CDR3 runs to 15 residues. Germline V gene sequence: CDR1 SGHRS, CDR2 YFSETQ. The CDR3 sequence: CASSLGGRGSDTQYF. In DNA, the CDR3 is TGCGCCAGCAGCTTGGGGGGCAGGGGGTCAGATACGCAGTATTTT.